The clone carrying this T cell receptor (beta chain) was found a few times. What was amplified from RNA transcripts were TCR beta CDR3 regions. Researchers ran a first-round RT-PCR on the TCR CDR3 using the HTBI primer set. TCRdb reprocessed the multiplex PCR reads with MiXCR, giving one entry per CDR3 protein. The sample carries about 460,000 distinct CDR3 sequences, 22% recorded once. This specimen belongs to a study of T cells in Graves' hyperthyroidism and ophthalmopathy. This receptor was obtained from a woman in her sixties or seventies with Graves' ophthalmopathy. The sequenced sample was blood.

As DNA, the CDR3 is TGTGCCAGCAGTGAAATGCTAAATAATTCACCCCTCCACTTT. Residues: CASSEMLNNSPLHF. The V and J genes are TRBV2 and TRBJ1-6, with no clear D. V lost 2 bases to trimming and J lost 5 bases, with 7 bases between them. The germline V gene encodes CDR1 SNHLY and CDR2 FYNNEI. This CDR3 region has 14 residues. Looking up the rest from reference TRBV2 and TRBJ1-6 gives the full variable domain: EPEVTQTPSHQVTQMGQEVILRCVPISNHLYFYWYRQILGQKVEFLVSFYNNEISEKSEIFDDQFSVERPDGSNFTLKIRSTKLEDSAMYFCASSEMLNNSPLHFGNGTRLTVT.